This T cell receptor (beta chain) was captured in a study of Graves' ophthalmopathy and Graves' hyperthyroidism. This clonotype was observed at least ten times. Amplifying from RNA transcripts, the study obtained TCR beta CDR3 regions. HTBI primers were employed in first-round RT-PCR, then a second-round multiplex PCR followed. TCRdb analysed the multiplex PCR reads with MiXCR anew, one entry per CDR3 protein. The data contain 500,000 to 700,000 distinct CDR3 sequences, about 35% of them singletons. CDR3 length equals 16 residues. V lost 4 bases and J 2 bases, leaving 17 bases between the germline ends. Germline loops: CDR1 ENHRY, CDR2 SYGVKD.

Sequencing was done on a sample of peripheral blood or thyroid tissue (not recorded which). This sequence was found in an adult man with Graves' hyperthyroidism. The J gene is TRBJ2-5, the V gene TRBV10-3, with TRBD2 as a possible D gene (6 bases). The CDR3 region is CAISAFWGTEQETQYF. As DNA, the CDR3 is TGTGCCATCAGTGCCTTTTGGGGGACTGAGCAAGAGACCCAGTACTTC.